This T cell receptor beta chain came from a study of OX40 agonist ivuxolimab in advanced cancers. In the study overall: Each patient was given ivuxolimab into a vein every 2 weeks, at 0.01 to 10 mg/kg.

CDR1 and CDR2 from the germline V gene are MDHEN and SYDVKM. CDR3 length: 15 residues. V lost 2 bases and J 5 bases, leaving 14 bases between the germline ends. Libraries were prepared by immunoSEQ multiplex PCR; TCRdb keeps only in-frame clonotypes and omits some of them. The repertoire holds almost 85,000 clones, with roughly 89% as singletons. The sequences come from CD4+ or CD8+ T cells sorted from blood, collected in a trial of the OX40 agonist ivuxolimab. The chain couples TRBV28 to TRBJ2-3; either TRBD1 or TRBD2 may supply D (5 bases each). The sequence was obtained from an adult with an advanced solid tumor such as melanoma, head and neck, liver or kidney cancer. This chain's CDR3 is CASSLNEGQIDTQYF. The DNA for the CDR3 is TGTGCCAGCAGTTTAAATGAGGGGCAGATAGATACGCAGTATTTT.